A single T cell receptor beta chain is shown here with its context. Its specificity is unknown. Naive CD8 cells, CD45RO-negative and positively selected for CCR7, excluded terminally differentiated effector memory CD45RA+ cells. The entry originates in a study of shared clonotypes between healthy human individuals. Study results and limitations: In general, naive subsets displayed greater estimated richness than memory subsets did.

The method was immunoSEQ multiplex PCR; TCRdb's version includes in-frame clones alone and lacks a portion of them. The repertoire holds millions of clones, with approximately 94% as singletons. V shed 7 bases, J shed 4 bases, and the junction held 9 bases outside the gene matches. CDR1 is MNHEY, CDR2 SMNVEV, per germline (reference sequence). The CDR3 has 15 amino acids. This chain joins TRBV27 and TRBJ2-7, with TRBD1 identical over 11 bases. The specimen was naive CD8+ T cells from PBMCs. The receptor comes from a man between 18 and 35 years old in good health. Some clones in this sample may be carry-over from other donors' samples. The CDR3 spells CASTPDRGRWYEQYF. Written as DNA, the CDR3 is TGTGCCAGCACCCCGGACAGGGGGCGATGGTACGAGCAGTACTTC.